This T cell receptor beta chain was profiled in a study of Graves' ophthalmopathy and Graves' hyperthyroidism. Germline CDR1 and CDR2: MNHNS and SASEGT. V lost 6 bases to trimming and J lost 5 bases, with 10 bases between them. The CDR3 extends over 13 amino acids. The sequenced template was RNA, covering the TCR beta CDR3 region. First-round RT-PCR with HTBI primers preceded a second-round multiplex PCR. TCRdb ran MiXCR on the multiplex PCR reads and lists one entry per CDR3 protein. The table shows about 620,000 distinct CDR3 sequences, with 20% to 25% occurring only once. General study findings and limits: Researchers report that a 13-signature model separated ophthalmopathy from stable hyperthyroidism, posting about 88% sensitivity and about 82% specificity. Blood shared most expanded thyroid clonotypes above 0.001 frequency.

As for this clonotype: The antigen is unknown.

Hyperthyroidism was considered stable when no ophthalmopathy appeared within 18 months of follow-up. New diagnoses, under 2 months' duration, and ages 18 to 65 characterized the hyperthyroidism patients. V gene TRBV6-1 combines with J gene TRBJ2-2; D remains unclear. The sample consisted of peripheral blood. The sequence was obtained from a woman under 30 with stable Graves' hyperthyroidism. Some clones in this sample may be carry-over from other donors' samples. CDR3 sequence: CASRTLKTGELFF. CDR3 nucleotide sequence: TGTGCCAGCAGGACTCTGAAAACCGGGGAGCTGTTTTTT.